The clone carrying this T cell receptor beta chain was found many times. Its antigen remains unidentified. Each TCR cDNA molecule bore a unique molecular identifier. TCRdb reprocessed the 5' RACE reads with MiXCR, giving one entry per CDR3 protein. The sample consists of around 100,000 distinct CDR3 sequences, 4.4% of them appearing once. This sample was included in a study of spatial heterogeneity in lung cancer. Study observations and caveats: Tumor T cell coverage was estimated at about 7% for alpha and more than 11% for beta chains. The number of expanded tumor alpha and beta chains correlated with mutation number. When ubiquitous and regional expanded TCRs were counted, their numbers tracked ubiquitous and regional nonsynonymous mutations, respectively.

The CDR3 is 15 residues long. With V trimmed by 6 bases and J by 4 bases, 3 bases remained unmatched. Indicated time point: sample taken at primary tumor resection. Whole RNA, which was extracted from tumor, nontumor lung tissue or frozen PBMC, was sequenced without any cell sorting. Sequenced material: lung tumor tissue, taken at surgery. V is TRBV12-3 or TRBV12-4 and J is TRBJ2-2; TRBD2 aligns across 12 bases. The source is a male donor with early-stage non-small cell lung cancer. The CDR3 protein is CASSRTSGITGELFF. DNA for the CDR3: TGTGCCAGCAGCAGGACTAGCGGGATCACCGGGGAGCTGTTTTTT.